This T cell receptor beta chain was sequenced in a study of a mutant IDH1 vaccine in newly diagnosed glioma. Turning to the study itself: Vaccinations were initiated 4-6 weeks following radiotherapy alone, or were given together with temozolomide cycles. An approximately 62% male, approximately 40% female split and a mean age of around 41 years characterized treated patients. Study results and caveats: Pseudoprogression appeared independent of alterations in top peripheral clonotypes.

The table came from immunoSEQ multiplex PCR; TCRdb's copy has only in-frame clones and leaves some out. This table holds approximately 61,000 clones, roughly 76% found once. This CDR3 has 15 residues. Germline CDR1 and CDR2: SNHLY and FYNNEI. J was trimmed by 5 bases and V by 6 bases; bases with no gene match: 12. For this clone: Its antigen is undetermined.

Sample time point: week 35, safety follow-up. Vaccination used 300 ug of mutant IDH1 20-mer peptide per dose, with topical imiquimod. Source: PBMCs, taken from a glioma patient whose treatment included an IDH1 peptide vaccine. This clonotype was sampled from a man in his forties with glioma. This chain joins TRBV2 and TRBJ2-7, with 8 bases lining up with TRBD2. The CDR3 spells CASSIETGRGNEQYF. DNA of the CDR3: TGTGCCAGCAGCATTGAGACCGGGAGGGGGAACGAGCAGTACTTC.